This T cell receptor beta chain was observed in a study of cytomegalovirus exposure and HLA in healthy donors. Study findings and constraints: Near-uniform donor sequencing depth was presumed by presence/absence analyses. The only immune exposure information that was available was CMV serostatus. A prior analysis recorded that most TCR beta V segments were productive about 90% or about 30% of the time.

Concerning this clone itself: Its antigen is not known.

Healthy donors of bone marrow made up the group. The V gene end was trimmed by 0 bases and the J gene end by 2 bases; junction bases not matched to a gene: 11. This CDR3 comprises 18 residues. Per germline, CDR1 SGDLS and CDR2 YYNGEE. This PCR relied on a set of 60 Vbeta primers and 13 Jbeta primers. This table comes from immunoSEQ multiplex PCR, and its TCRdb copy is limited to in-frame clones, with some not included. This table has some 200,000 clones, 75% to 90% appearing once. This chain connects TRBV9 to TRBJ2-3, with TRBD2 matching 8 bases. The sample comprised PBMCs. The sequence derives from a woman between 40 and 55 years old in good health and CMV-seronegative. CDR3 protein: CASSVASSGTLHTDTQYF. CDR3 bases: TGTGCCAGCAGCGTAGCGAGTAGCGGGACCCTTCACACAGATACGCAGTATTTT.